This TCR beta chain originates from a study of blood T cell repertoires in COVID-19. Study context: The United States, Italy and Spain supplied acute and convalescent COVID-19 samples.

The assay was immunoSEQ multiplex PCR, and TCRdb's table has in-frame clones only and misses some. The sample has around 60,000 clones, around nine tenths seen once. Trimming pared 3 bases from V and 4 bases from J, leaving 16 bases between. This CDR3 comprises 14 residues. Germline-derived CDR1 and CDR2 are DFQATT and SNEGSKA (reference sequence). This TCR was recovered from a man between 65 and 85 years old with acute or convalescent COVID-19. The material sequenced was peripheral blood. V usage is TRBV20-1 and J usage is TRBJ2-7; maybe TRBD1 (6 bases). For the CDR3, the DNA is TGCAGTGCTAGTAGGGTTCAGGGGTCGTACGAGCAGTACTTC. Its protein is CSASRVQGSYEQYF.